This is a list of T cell receptor beta chains from one sample in a study of regulatory T cells in long-lasting Graves disease. One entry per CDR3 protein, called by TCRdb with MiXCR from the multiplex PCR reads. The sample has hundreds of thousands of distinct CDR3 sequences, 20% to 25% seen once. The material was peripheral blood mononuclear cells (PBMCs), obtained when the disease was refractory, from a patient treated with antithyroid drugs. These receptors were collected from a female donor with Graves disease. Both conserved end residues are part of each CDR3. The D gene is left open where the match is weak. Size tells how often a clone was seen (once, few, many) or the class of an expanded clone, and some rows leave it out.

TRBV11-2	TRBJ2-1	.	.	TGTGCCAGCAGCTTAGCGAACTACAATGAGCAGTTCTTC	CASSLANYNEQFF
TRBV24-1	TRBJ2-5	many	TRBD2	TGTGCCACCAGTGATTTGTCGGGAGGGGAGACCCAGTACTTC	CATSDLSGGETQYF
TRBV7-3	TRBJ2-2	.	TRBD2	TGTGCCAGCAGCGCAGGCGGGGGGGCCATGACCGGGGAGCTGTTTTTT	CASSAGGGAMTGELFF
TRBV5-1	TRBJ2-2	many	TRBD1	TGCGCCAGCAGCTTGACAGGGGCTCTGAACACCGGGGAGCTGTTTTTT	CASSLTGALNTGELFF
TRBV28	TRBJ1-5	many	TRBD1	TGTGCCAGCAGTCCTAAGACAGGGTTTAGCAATCAGCCCCAGCATTTT	CASSPKTGFSNQPQHF
TRBV6-2/TRBV6-3	TRBJ1-1	many	.	TGTGCCAGCAGACAGGACAACTCTGAAGCTTTCTTT	CASRQDNSEAFF
TRBV20-1	TRBJ1-1	few	TRBD1	TGCAGTGCTAGGGGGACAGGCTTCGAAGCTTTCTTT	CSARGTGFEAFF
TRBV12-3/TRBV12-4	TRBJ1-2	many	.	TGTGCCAGCAGCTGGAACGCAGGTGATGGCTACACCTTC	CASSWNAGDGYTF
TRBV4-2	TRBJ1-1	.	.	TGTGCCAGCAGCCCCCAAGGACCGAACACTGAAGCTTTCTTT	CASSPQGPNTEAFF
TRBV6-9	TRBJ2-7	.	.	TGTGCCAGCAGTTACTCCACCTACTACGAGCAGTACTTC	CASSYSTYYEQYF
TRBV12-5	TRBJ2-1	few	.	TGTGCTAGTGCCCTAAGAGCCTACAATGAGCAGTTCTTC	CASALRAYNEQFF
TRBV20-1	TRBJ1-5	.	.	TGCAGTGCCCTTAGAGGGGACACCCATTTAATCAATCAGCCCCAGCATTTT	CSALRGDTHLINQPQHF
TRBV24-1	TRBJ2-1	.	.	TGTGCCACCAGTGATTTGCGGGACAATGAGCAGTTCTTC	CATSDLRDNEQFF
TRBV6-1	TRBJ1-2	.	.	TGTGCCAGCAGTCCGCGGACAGTCTCTAACTATGGCTACACCTTC	CASSPRTVSNYGYTF
TRBV7-9	TRBJ2-5	.	.	TGTGCCAGCATTCTCAGCGGGACATCATTTGGGGGAGAGACCCAGTACTTC	CASILSGTSFGGETQYF
TRBV12-3/TRBV12-4	TRBJ2-7	few	.	TGTGCCAGCAGTCAATTTGGGGGACCTGGAGCCTACGAGCAGTACTTC	CASSQFGGPGAYEQYF
TRBV29-1	TRBJ2-7	few	TRBD1	TGCAGCGTAGCCGGGACAGCGGACACCTACGAGCAGTACTTC	CSVAGTADTYEQYF
TRBV27	TRBJ1-6	.	.	TGTGCCAGCAGTTTATCGGGGATAGCGAGCTCCTATAATTCACCCCTCCACTTT	CASSLSGIASSYNSPLHF
TRBV5-1	TRBJ2-5	.	TRBD2	TGCGCCAGCAGCTTCAGGACTAGCGCTACCCAAGAGACCCAGTACTTC	CASSFRTSATQETQYF
TRBV20-1	TRBJ2-5	few	.	TGCAGTGCGAACCCCACAGGGCAAGAGACCCAGTACTTC	CSANPTGQETQYF